These 30 T cell receptor beta chains share one sample of origin, sequenced in a study of blood T cells in healthy people across ages. The authors ran a second PCR of about 6 to 11 cycles using a sample-barcoded 5' primer and a J-beta primer mix. TCRdb fed the 5' RACE reads into MiXCR, producing one record per CDR3 protein. This sample has roughly 800,000 distinct CDR3 sequences; around 36% occur once, and the top ten carry approximately 13%. Sequencing was done on a sample of blood. These TCRs come from a man younger than 35 in good health.

The chain recombines TRBV9 with TRBJ1-6; possibly TRBD1 for D (5 bases). The CDR3 consists of 14 residues. V lost 4 bases and J lost 9, with 14 bases in between. Per the germline V gene, CDR1 is SGDLS and CDR2 is YYNGEE. CDR3 sequence reads: CASSSGTDFSPLHF. In nucleotides, the CDR3 is TGTGCCAGCAGCTCCGGGACGGATTTTTCACCCCTCCACTTT.

The chain recombines TRBV29-1 with TRBJ1-2; no definite D call. Trimming took 2 bases from V and 4 from J, leaving 14 bases between them. Germline CDR1 reads SQVTM; CDR2 reads ANQGSEA. CDR3 length: 14 amino acids. The CDR3 DNA is TGCAGCGTTGAAACGGGAATCGCTGGCTATGGCTACACCTTC. Translating it yields CSVETGIAGYGYTF.

This clonotype has more than one count but fewer than ten. The V call is TRBV20-1, the J call TRBJ2-3; 7 bases fit TRBD2. The CDR3 loop spans 14 amino acids. The V segment lost 4 bases and the J segment 4 bases; nucleotides outside the gene matches: 8. Germline CDR1 is DFQATT and CDR2 is SNEGSKA (reference sequence). This CDR3 is CSATREASPDTQYF. As DNA, the CDR3 is TGCAGTGCTACCCGGGAGGCTAGCCCAGATACGCAGTATTTT.

J is TRBJ1-1 and V is TRBV7-9; D possibly corresponds to TRBD1 (6 bases). With 1 base removed from V and 6 bases from J, the gap between germline ends came to 24 bases. The CDR3 sequence is 18 residues long. Per germline, CDR1 SEHNR and CDR2 FQNEAQ (reference sequence). Written as DNA, the CDR3 is TGTGCCAGCAGCTTAGGTCGAGGGGGGCGTTTGGGCGTCGCTGAAGCTTTCTTT. As protein: CASSLGRGGRLGVAEAFF.

This clonotype has only a few counts. The chain has TRBV12-3 or TRBV12-4 and TRBJ1-1; 9 positions match TRBD1. V dropped 5 bases and J dropped 11; count of bases not matched to a gene: 12. The CDR3 sequence is 14 residues long. CDR3 sequence reads: CASSPTGTGMGAFF. The CDR3 bases are TGTGCCAGCAGTCCTACCGGGACAGGGATGGGGGCTTTCTTT.

This rearrangement joins TRBV6-2 or TRBV6-3 to TRBJ2-1; 9 nucleotides line up with TRBD1. Germline CDR1 and CDR2: MNHEY and SVGEGT. CDR3 length equals 13 residues. V lost 8 bases to trimming and J lost 7 bases; unmatched junction nucleotides: 6. For the CDR3, the DNA is TGTGCCAGCGGAGGGACAGGGAGGAATGAGCAGTTCTTC. Translation gives CASGGTGRNEQFF.

V usage is TRBV7-8 and J usage is TRBJ2-7; D is perhaps TRBD2 (6 bases). V shed 5 bases and J shed 4 bases, with 18 bases lying between them. The CDR3 runs to 15 residues. Per the germline V gene, CDR1 is SGHVS and CDR2 is FQNEAQ. CDR3 residues: CASSQGPGLIYEQYF. Here the CDR3 DNA reads TGTGCCAGCAGCCAGGGACCGGGACTTATATACGAGCAGTACTTC.

This rearrangement joins TRBV27 to TRBJ1-2, with D hard to call. V was shortened by 6 bases and J by 2 bases, with 13 bases between the two germline ends. The germline V gene has CDR1 MNHEY and CDR2 SMNVEV (reference sequence). The CDR3 is made up of 14 amino acids. The CDR3: CASSPSPRNYGYTF. The CDR3 DNA reads as TGTGCCAGCAGCCCGTCACCTAGGAACTATGGCTACACCTTC.

This clonotype came up once. This may be a read error: a much more frequent sequence differs by one nucleotide. The chain links TRBV7-9 to TRBJ2-1, with 8 positions matching TRBD1. CDR3 size: 14 residues. Per the germline V gene, CDR1 is SEHNR and CDR2 is FQNEAQ (reference sequence). The junction had 6 bases not matched to a gene; V was cut back by 5 bases and J by 6 bases. For the CDR3, the DNA is TGTGCCAGCAGCCCGGGACAGGTAAGCAATGAGCAGTTCTTC. This codes for CASSPGQVSNEQFF.

V and J are TRBV27 and TRBJ2-1; TRBD2 matches 11 bases. Per germline, CDR1 MNHEY and CDR2 SMNVEV (reference sequence). V lost 5 bases and J lost 9; bases outside the gene matches: 6. The CDR3 loop spans 14 amino acids. The CDR3: CASSVGLAVGEQFF. The CDR3 nucleotides are TGTGCCAGCAGTGTGGGACTAGCGGTTGGTGAGCAGTTCTTC.

The rearrangement links TRBV5-1 to TRBJ2-1, with D tentatively TRBD2 (6 bases). V was pared by 1 base and J by 4 bases, with 12 bases between. The CDR3 is made up of 15 amino acids. Germline loops: CDR1 SGHRS, CDR2 YFSETQ. The CDR3 DNA follows: TGCGCCAGCAGCTTGTCGGACTACCAATACAATGAGCAGTTCTTC. Translated: CASSLSDYQYNEQFF.

V is TRBV9 and J is TRBJ2-2; D remains unclear. Trimming took 2 bases from V and 0 from J, leaving 8 bases between them. The germline V gene encodes CDR1 SGDLS and CDR2 YYNGEE. The CDR3 extends over 15 amino acids. The CDR3 DNA is TGTGCCAGCAGCGTCGTTGGAACGAACACCGGGGAGCTGTTTTTT. Translated, it gives CASSVVGTNTGELFF.

V is TRBV7-6 and J is TRBJ2-5; 12 bases are a match to TRBD2. The germline CDR1 and CDR2 sequences are SGHVS and FNYEAQ. V shed 4 bases and J 6 bases; nucleotides not matched to a gene: 6. This CDR3 has 15 residues. The DNA for the CDR3 is TGTGCCAGCAGCTCCTCTAGCGGGGGGGCCAAGACCCAGTACTTC. It specifies CASSSSSGGAKTQYF.

V is TRBV2 and J is TRBJ2-1; D remains ambiguous. The CDR3 extends over 13 amino acids. Trimming removed 7 bases from V and 7 bases from J, with 14 bases in between. Looked up from germline, CDR1 is SNHLY and CDR2 is FYNNEI. CDR3 bases: TGTGCCAGCACAGAGCAGCGAGCTAATGAGCAGTTCTTC. This gives the protein CASTEQRANEQFF.

This clonotype came up a few times. The chain has TRBV27 and TRBJ2-5; D might be TRBD2 (5 bases). Germline-derived CDR1 and CDR2 are MNHEY and SMNVEV (reference sequence). The CDR3 covers 14 residues. V was cut by 0 bases and J by 5 bases, with 10 bases left in between. CDR3 sequence (DNA): TGTGCCAGCAGTTTATCGAGAAAGCGGGAGACCCAGTACTTC. It specifies CASSLSRKRETQYF.

The chain joins TRBV7-3 to TRBJ2-3; tentative D call: TRBD2 (6 bases). Trimming took off 2 bases at V and 3 bases at J, with 12 bases between the two ends. Germline CDR1 and CDR2: SGHTA and FQGTGA. CDR3 length equals 15 residues. The CDR3 reads CASSLRDGGTDTQYF. In DNA form, the CDR3 reads TGTGCCAGCAGCTTACGGGACGGGGGAACAGATACGCAGTATTTT.

The table lists this clonotype with many counts. The chain is built from TRBV5-5 and TRBJ1-4; D is uncertain. The V gene lost 4 bases and the J gene lost 7 bases, with 8 bases spanning the gap. Germline V gene sequence: CDR1 SGHKS, CDR2 YYEKEE (reference sequence). The CDR3 is 12 residues long. In nucleotides, the CDR3 is TGTGCCAGCAGCCCCGACCGTGAAAAACTGTTTTTT. Residues: CASSPDREKLFF.

The CDR3 spells CASKRGLPYEQYF. The CDR3 DNA follows: TGTGCCAGCAAGAGGGGGCTTCCCTACGAGCAGTACTTC. The chain combines TRBV28 with TRBJ2-4, with 7 bases identical to TRBD1. The tail of the sequence fits TRBJ2-7 better, so the J call may be wrong. In germline, CDR1 is MDHEN, CDR2 SYDVKM. The CDR3 sequence is 13 residues long.

This clonotype was counted a few times. This chain uses TRBV20-1 with TRBJ2-2; the D gene is possibly TRBD2 (6 bases). The germline gives CDR1 DFQATT, CDR2 SNEGSKA (reference sequence). CDR3 length: 16 amino acids. V lost 0 bases to trimming and J lost 4 bases, with 15 bases between them. The CDR3 sequence: CSARDREAGGTGELFF. The CDR3 DNA is TGCAGTGCTAGAGATAGGGAGGCAGGAGGCACCGGGGAGCTGTTTTTT.

This clonotype turned up a few times. The rearrangement joins TRBV6-6 to TRBJ2-7; the match to TRBD1 covers 9 bases. Germline V lookup: CDR1 MNHNY, CDR2 SVGAGI (reference sequence). The CDR3 contains 13 residues. The J segment lost 4 bases and the V segment lost 6 bases, leaving 4 bases of the junction unmatched. CDR3 nucleotides: TGTGCCAGCAGATCGGACAGGGGTTACGAGCAGTACTTC. The encoded protein is CASRSDRGYEQYF.

This clonotype was detected a few times. CDR3 sequence: CASSILGLRSGRTYEQYF. The CDR3 DNA is TGTGCCAGTAGTATCTTGGGGCTGAGGAGCGGGAGAACCTACGAGCAGTACTTC. V and J are TRBV19 and TRBJ2-7; 8 bases match TRBD2. Germline V gene data show CDR1 as LNHDA and CDR2 as SQIVND (reference sequence). V lost 3 bases, J lost 2 bases, and 15 bases stayed unmatched. The CDR3 consists of 18 residues.

The rearrangement links TRBV11-2 to TRBJ2-5, with unresolved D. The J call may be incorrect, as the DNA end agrees better with TRBJ2-1. Germline loops: CDR1 SGHAT, CDR2 FQNNGV. This CDR3 comprises 14 residues. DNA of the CDR3: TGTGCCAGCAGCTTAGGCCAGCTTCAAGAGACCCAGTTCTTC. It specifies CASSLGQLQETQFF.

This clonotype was seen a few times. The chain uses TRBV6-5 and TRBJ1-2; D remains unclear. CDR3 length equals 16 residues. Trimming took off 5 bases at V and 0 bases at J, with 16 bases between the two ends. The germline V gene encodes CDR1 MNHEY and CDR2 SVGAGI. CDR3 amino acids: CASSPAYVRTNYGYTF. CDR3 nucleotide sequence: TGTGCCAGCAGTCCCGCTTATGTCAGGACTAACTATGGCTACACCTTC.

A few counts support this clonotype. The chain couples TRBV25-1 to TRBJ1-2; possible D gene TRBD1, 5 bases. The ends were cut back, 1 base at V and 4 bases at J, with 10 bases in the middle. CDR3 length: 14 residues. Looked up from germline, CDR1 is MGHDK and CDR2 is SYGVNS. The CDR3 is CASSEWEGVYGYTF. The CDR3 nucleotides read TGTGCCAGCAGTGAATGGGAAGGGGTCTATGGCTACACCTTC.

This clonotype has only a few counts. The genes are TRBV6-2 or TRBV6-3 and TRBJ1-5; D unresolved. The CDR3 is made up of 13 amino acids. Trimming pared 5 bases from V and 5 bases from J, leaving 10 bases between. Germline V gene lookup returns CDR1 MNHEY and CDR2 SVGEGT. This CDR3 is CASSLSKDQPQHF. In DNA, the CDR3 is TGTGCCAGCAGTCTCTCAAAAGATCAGCCCCAGCATTTT.

This clonotype was counted a single time. The J gene is TRBJ2-7, the V gene TRBV24-1, with TRBD2 identical over 9 bases. Trimming cost V 9 bases and J 2 bases; bases outside gene matches: 7. Per germline, CDR1 KGHDR and CDR2 SFDVKD. The CDR3 contains 14 residues. The CDR3 DNA reads as TGTGCCACCGCGGCGGGAGGGCCCACCTACGAGCAGTACTTC. The encoded protein is CATAAGGPTYEQYF.

In its sample, this clonotype was seen many times. The chain has TRBV7-9 and TRBJ2-7; D not resolved. V was clipped by 2 bases and J by 5 bases, with 10 bases between them. The CDR3 length is 13 residues. Germline V gene lookup returns CDR1 SEHNR and CDR2 FQNEAQ (reference sequence). The DNA of the CDR3 is TGTGCCAGCAGCTTACCTGAGATCAACGAGCAGTACTTC. It translates to CASSLPEINEQYF.

This clonotype was picked up a small number of times. The chain combines TRBV12-3 or TRBV12-4 with TRBJ1-5, with TRBD1 identical over 8 bases. Unmatched junction bases numbered 8, after V lost 6 bases and J lost 4 bases. The CDR3 covers 15 residues. This CDR3 reads CASSSDRETNQPQHF. The CDR3 DNA reads TGTGCCAGCAGCTCGGACAGGGAAACTAATCAGCCCCAGCATTTT.

In its sample, this clonotype was seen many times. The V call is TRBV5-1, the J call TRBJ2-3; 11 bases line up with TRBD2. The germline V gene encodes CDR1 SGHRS and CDR2 YFSETQ. V lost 4 bases and J lost 3; bases outside the gene matches: 4. This CDR3 is 15 amino acids long. The chain's CDR3 is CASSPPSGGTDTQYF. The CDR3 DNA is TGCGCCAGCAGCCCTCCTAGCGGGGGGACAGATACGCAGTATTTT. The whole variable domain, filled in from reference TRBV5-1 and TRBJ2-3, reads KAGVTQTPRYLIKTRGQQVTLSCSPISGHRSVSWYQQTPGQGLQFLFEYFSETQRNKGNFPGRFSGRQFSNSRSEMNVSTLELGDSALYLCASSPPSGGTDTQYFGPGTRLTVL.

This clonotype was observed many times. The V and J genes are TRBV7-2 and TRBJ1-2; D gene ambiguous. This CDR3 contains 14 residues. V lost 5 bases and J 1 base, leaving 11 bases between the germline ends. Germline CDR1 SGHTA, CDR2 FQGNSA. The CDR3 DNA reads TGTGCCAGCAGCCCGGGTGGGGATAACTATGGCTACACCTTC. The encoded protein is CASSPGGDNYGYTF.